The T cell receptor (beta chain) under discussion was sequenced for a study of shared clonotypes between healthy human individuals. Worth noting for this clone: Its antigen is unidentified.

Germline V CDR1 and CDR2: SGDLS, YYNGEE. This CDR3 region has 14 residues. V was pared by 5 bases and J by 7 bases, with 5 bases of the junction left unmatched. Study-wide results and caveats: When naive CD4 clonotypes were compared across several donors, approximately 5% were shared.

TCRdb's copy holds only in-frame clones and misses some; the assay was immunoSEQ multiplex PCR. Found here are roughly 1.5 million clones, 95% to 99% of them singletons; the top ten hold around 0.47%. The sequenced material came from naive CD4+ T cells sorted from blood. Subset indicated: CD45RA+ positively selected. The sequence was obtained from a man younger than 45 in good health. The chain carries TRBV9 and TRBJ2-1, with 11 positions matching TRBD1. CDR3 DNA: TGTGCCAGCAGGGAGGGGACAGGGGGTAATGAGCAGTTCTTC. The encoded protein is CASREGTGGNEQFF. Using reference TRBV9 and TRBJ2-1 for the parts outside the CDR3, the full variable domain is DSGVTQTPKHLITATGQRVTLRCSPRSGDLSVYWYQQSLDQGLQFLIQYYNGEERAKGNILERFSAQQFPDLHSELNLSSLELGDSALYFCASREGTGGNEQFFGPGTRLTVL.